This TCR beta chain was recorded in a study of blood T cell repertoires in COVID-19. Across the whole study: PBMCs, B-cell-depleted T cells, or T cells were the source of the cDNA or gDNA that made up the material.

V was trimmed by 3 bases and J by 8 bases, leaving 17 bases between them. The CDR3 is 15 amino acids. Germline V lookup: CDR1 LGHNA, CDR2 YSLEER. Per the authors' pipeline: Quantification of nucleated cells was approximated via reference gene primer amplification. Measured with immunoSEQ multiplex PCR; TCRdb has only the in-frame clones, and not every one. From that table come the V and J calls and clone size; the DNA was used to work out D and trimming. The sample shows tens of thousands of clones, around 84% of them seen only once. The sequencing sample was made of peripheral blood. The chain uses TRBV4-3 and TRBJ2-1; weak D call: TRBD1 (5 bases). The TCR sequence derives from a man aged 55 to 70 with acute or convalescent COVID-19. CDR3 sequence: CASSHLTAGYYEQFF. In nucleotides, the CDR3 is TGCGCCAGCAGCCATCTAACCGCAGGGTACTATGAGCAGTTCTTC.